The clone carrying this TCR beta chain was found many times. Its antigen is still unknown. The data derive from a study of CD8 T cells in ankylosing spondylitis. General observations from the study: Among TCR beta sequences, a motif of roughly 8 highly homologous variants appeared characteristic of ankylosing spondylitis blood.

TCRdb reanalysed the 5' RACE reads using MiXCR and keeps one entry per CDR3 protein. The repertoire holds 150,000 to 200,000 distinct CDR3 sequences, 13% seen once, with 11% in the top ten. The sample was blood, either unsorted or a sorted T cell fraction (not recorded which). The sequence was collected from a female donor with ankylosing spondylitis or in good health (not recorded which).

The CDR3 spells CASSLKGTSGYSHEQFF. CDR3 sequence (DNA): TGCGCCAGCAGCTTGAAAGGGACTAGCGGGTACTCCCATGAGCAGTTCTTC. The chain employs TRBV5-1 and TRBJ2-1; 12 bases are shared with TRBD2. CDR3 length: 17 residues. With V trimmed by 1 base and J by 8 bases, 10 bases remained unmatched. CDR1 and CDR2 from the germline V gene are SGHRS and YFSETQ. Full variable domain (rest looked up from reference TRBV5-1 and TRBJ2-1): KAGVTQTPRYLIKTRGQQVTLSCSPISGHRSVSWYQQTPGQGLQFLFEYFSETQRNKGNFPGRFSGRQFSNSRSEMNVSTLELGDSALYLCASSLKGTSGYSHEQFFGPGTRLTVL.